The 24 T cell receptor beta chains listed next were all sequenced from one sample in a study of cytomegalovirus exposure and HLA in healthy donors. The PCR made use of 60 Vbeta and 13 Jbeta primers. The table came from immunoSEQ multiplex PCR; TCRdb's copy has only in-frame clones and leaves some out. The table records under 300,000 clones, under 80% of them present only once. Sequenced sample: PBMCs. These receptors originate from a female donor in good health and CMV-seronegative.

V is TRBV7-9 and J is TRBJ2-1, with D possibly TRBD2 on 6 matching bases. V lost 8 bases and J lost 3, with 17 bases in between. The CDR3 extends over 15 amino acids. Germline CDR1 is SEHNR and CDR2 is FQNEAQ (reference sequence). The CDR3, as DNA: TGTGCCAGCGAAGAAGGAGGGACTCACTACAATGAGCAGTTCTTC. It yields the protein CASEEGGTHYNEQFF. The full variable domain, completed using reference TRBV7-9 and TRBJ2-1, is DTGVSQNPRHKITKRGQNVTFRCDPISEHNRLYWYRQTLGQGPEFLTYFQNEAQLEKSRLLSDRFSAERPKGSFSTLEIQRTEQGDSAMYLCASEEGGTHYNEQFFGPGTRLTVL.

CDR3 coding DNA: TGTGCCAGCAGACAGGAGGGAAGTCTCTCCTACGAGCAGTACTTC. It yields the protein CASRQEGSLSYEQYF. V gene TRBV7-8 combines with J gene TRBJ2-7, with D possibly matching TRBD2 (6 bases). The germline V and J ends were trimmed by 6 bases and 0 bases, with 15 bases remaining between them. CDR3 length: 15 residues. Germline CDR1 is SGHVS and CDR2 is FQNEAQ.

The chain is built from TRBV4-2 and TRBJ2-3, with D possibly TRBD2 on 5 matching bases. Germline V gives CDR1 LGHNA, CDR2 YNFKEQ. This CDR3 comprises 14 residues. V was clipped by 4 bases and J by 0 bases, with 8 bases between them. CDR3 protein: CASSLGLSTDTQYF. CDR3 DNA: TGTGCCAGCAGCCTTGGACTGAGCACAGATACGCAGTATTTT.

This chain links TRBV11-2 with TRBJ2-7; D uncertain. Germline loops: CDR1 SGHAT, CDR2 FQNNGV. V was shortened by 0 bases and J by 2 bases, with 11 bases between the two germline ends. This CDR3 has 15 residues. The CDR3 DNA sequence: TGTGCCAGCAGCTTAGAGGTTTGGAGTACCTACGAGCAGTACTTC. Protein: CASSLEVWSTYEQYF.

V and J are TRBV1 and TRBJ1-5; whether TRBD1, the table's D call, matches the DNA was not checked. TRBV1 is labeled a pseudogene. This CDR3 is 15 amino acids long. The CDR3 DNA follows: TGCACCAGCAGCCAAGATGGTCAGGGAAGCCAGCCCCAGCATTTT. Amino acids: CTSSQDGQGSQPQHF.

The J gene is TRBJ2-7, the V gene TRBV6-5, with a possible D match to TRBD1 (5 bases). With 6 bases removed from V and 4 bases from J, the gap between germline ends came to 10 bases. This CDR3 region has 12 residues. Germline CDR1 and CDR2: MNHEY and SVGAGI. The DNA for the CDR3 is TGTGCCAGCAGCGCCCAGGGTTACGAGCAGTACTTC. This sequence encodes CASSAQGYEQYF.

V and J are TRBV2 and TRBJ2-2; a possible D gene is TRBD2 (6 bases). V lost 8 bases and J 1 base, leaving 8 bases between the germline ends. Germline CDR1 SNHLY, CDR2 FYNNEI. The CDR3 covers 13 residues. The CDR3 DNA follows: TGTGCCAGCGTCGGGGGGAACACCGGGGAGCTGTTTTTT. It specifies CASVGGNTGELFF.

CDR3 coding DNA: TGTGCCAGCAGCCCCTTTAGAGCTAACTATGGCTACACCTTC. It yields the protein CASSPFRANYGYTF. The chain is built from TRBV13 and TRBJ1-2; D is uncertain. The length of the CDR3 is 14 residues. The V end lost 5 bases, the J end lost 0 bases, and 10 bases lay between the germline ends. Germline V gene sequence: CDR1 PRHDT, CDR2 FYEKMQ (reference sequence). Variable domain in full (rest from reference TRBV13 and TRBJ1-2): AAGVIQSPRHLIKEKRETATLKCYPIPRHDTVYWYQQGPGQDPQFLISFYEKMQSDKGSIPDRFSAQQFSDYHSELNMSSLELGDSALYFCASSPFRANYGYTFGSGTRLTVV.

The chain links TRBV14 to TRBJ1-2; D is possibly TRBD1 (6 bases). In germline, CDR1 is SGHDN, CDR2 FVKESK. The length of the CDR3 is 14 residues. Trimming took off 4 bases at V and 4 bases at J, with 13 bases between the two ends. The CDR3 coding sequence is TGTGCCAGCAGCCCTCAGGGGTTTAGCTATGGCTACACCTTC. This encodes CASSPQGFSYGYTF.

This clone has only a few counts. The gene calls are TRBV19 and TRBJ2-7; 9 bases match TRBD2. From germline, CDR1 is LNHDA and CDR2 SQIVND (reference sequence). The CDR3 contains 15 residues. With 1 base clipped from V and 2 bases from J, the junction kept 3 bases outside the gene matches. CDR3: CASSIAAGGAYEQYF. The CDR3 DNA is TGTGCCAGTAGTATAGCGGCGGGAGGGGCCTACGAGCAGTACTTC.

CDR3 amino acids: CASSEVRPPNTQYF. Written as DNA, the CDR3 is TGCGCCAGCAGTGAGGTGAGGCCTCCAAATACGCAGTATTTT. The chain combines TRBV10-2 with TRBJ2-3; D unresolved. V lost 2 bases and J lost 7, with 13 bases in between. CDR3 length: 14 residues. Per the germline V gene, CDR1 is WSHSY and CDR2 is SAAADI.

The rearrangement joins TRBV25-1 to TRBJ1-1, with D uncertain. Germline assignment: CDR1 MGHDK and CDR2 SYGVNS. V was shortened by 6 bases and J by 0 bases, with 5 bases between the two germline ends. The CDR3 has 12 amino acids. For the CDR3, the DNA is TGTGCCAGCAGCCAATTGAACACTGAAGCTTTCTTT. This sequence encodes CASSQLNTEAFF.

For the CDR3, the DNA is TGTGCCAGCAGCCTCGGGGGGGTAACCCCTGAAGCTTTCTTT. Translation: CASSLGGVTPEAFF. The V call is TRBV6-4, the J call TRBJ1-1; D is perhaps TRBD1 (5 bases). Trimming left V 6 bases short and J 6 bases short, with 17 bases between. Germline V gene sequence: CDR1 MRHNA, CDR2 SNTAGT. The CDR3 has 14 amino acids.

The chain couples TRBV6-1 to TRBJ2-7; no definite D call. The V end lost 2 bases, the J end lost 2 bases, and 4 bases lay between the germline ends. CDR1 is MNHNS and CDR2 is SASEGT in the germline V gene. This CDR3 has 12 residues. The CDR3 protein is CASSELTYEQYF. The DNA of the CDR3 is TGTGCCAGCAGTGAACTAACCTACGAGCAGTACTTC.

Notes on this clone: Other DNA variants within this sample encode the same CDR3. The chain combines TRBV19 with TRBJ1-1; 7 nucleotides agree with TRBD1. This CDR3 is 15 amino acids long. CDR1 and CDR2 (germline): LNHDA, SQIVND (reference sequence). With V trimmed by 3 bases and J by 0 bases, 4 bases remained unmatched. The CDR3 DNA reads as TGTGCCAGTAGTATTTTGGGACAGATGAACACTGAAGCTTTCTTT. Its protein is CASSILGQMNTEAFF.

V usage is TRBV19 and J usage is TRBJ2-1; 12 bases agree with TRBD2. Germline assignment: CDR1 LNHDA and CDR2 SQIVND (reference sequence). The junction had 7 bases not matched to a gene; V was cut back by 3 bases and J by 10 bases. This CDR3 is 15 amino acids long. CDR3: CASSIRLAGDGEQFF. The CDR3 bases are TGTGCCAGTAGTATCCGACTAGCGGGAGACGGGGAGCAGTTCTTC.

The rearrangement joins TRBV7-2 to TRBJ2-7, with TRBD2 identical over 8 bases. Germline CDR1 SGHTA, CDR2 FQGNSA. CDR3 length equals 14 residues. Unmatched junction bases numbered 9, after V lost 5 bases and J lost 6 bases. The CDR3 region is CASSVREGPLEQYF. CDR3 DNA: TGTGCCAGCAGCGTCCGGGAGGGCCCTCTCGAGCAGTACTTC.

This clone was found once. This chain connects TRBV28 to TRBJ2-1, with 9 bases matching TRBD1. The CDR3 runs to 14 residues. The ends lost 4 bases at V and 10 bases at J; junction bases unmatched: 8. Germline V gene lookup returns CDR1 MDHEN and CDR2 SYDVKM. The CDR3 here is CASSWDRERWEQFF. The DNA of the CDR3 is TGTGCCAGCAGTTGGGACAGGGAGCGCTGGGAGCAGTTCTTC.

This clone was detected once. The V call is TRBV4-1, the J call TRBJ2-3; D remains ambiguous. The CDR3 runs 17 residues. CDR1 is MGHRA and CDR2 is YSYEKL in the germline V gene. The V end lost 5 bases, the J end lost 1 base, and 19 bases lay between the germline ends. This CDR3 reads CASSALQPITRTDTQYF. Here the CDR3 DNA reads TGCGCCAGCAGCGCACTTCAACCTATTACTCGCACAGATACGCAGTATTTT.

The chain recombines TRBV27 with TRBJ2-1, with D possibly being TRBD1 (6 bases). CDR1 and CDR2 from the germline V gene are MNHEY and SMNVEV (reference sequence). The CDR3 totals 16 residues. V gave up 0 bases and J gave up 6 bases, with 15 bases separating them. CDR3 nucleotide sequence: TGTGCCAGCAGTTTATCGCAGGGGCCCGGGTCCAATGAGCAGTTCTTC. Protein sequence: CASSLSQGPGSNEQFF.

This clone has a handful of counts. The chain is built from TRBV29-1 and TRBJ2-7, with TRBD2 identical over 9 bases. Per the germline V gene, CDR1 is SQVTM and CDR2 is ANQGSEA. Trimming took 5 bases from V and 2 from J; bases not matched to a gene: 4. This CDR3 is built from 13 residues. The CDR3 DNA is TGCAGCGTTTTTAGCGGGGGTACCTACGAGCAGTACTTC. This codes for CSVFSGGTYEQYF.

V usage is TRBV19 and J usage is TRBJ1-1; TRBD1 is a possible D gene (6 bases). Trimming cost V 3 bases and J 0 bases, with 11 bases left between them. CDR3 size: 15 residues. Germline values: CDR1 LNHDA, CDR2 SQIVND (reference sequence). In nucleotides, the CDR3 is TGTGCCAGTAGTATGAGGACAGCCATGAACACTGAAGCTTTCTTT. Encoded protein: CASSMRTAMNTEAFF.

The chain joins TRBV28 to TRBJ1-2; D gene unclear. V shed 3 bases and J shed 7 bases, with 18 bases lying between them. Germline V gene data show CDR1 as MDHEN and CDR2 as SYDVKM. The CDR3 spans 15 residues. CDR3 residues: CASSLTPPEAGGYTF. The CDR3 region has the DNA TGTGCCAGCAGTTTGACCCCCCCCGAGGCGGGTGGCTACACCTTC.

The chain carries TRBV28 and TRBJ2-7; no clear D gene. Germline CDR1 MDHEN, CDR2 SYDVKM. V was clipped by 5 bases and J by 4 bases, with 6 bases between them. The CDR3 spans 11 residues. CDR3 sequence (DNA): TGTGCCAGCAGTCAAAATTACGAGCAGTACTTC. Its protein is CASSQNYEQYF.